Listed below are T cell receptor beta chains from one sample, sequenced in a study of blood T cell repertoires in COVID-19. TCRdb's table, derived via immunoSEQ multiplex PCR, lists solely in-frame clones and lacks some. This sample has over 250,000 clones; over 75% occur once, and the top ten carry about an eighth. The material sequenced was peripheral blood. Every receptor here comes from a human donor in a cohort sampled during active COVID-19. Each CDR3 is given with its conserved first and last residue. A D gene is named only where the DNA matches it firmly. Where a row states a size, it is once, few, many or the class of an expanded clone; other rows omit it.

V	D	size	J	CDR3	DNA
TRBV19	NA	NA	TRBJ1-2	CASSIGEGVRDGYTF	TGTGCCAGTAGTATAGGTGAGGGGGTGAGAGATGGCTACACCTTC
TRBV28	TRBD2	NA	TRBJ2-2	CASSLPLAVGTGELFF	TGTGCCAGCAGTTTGCCCCTAGCGGTGGGGACCGGGGAGCTGTTTTTT
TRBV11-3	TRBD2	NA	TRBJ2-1	CASSLTAGGNNEQFF	TGTGCCAGCAGCTTAACGGCGGGAGGGAACAATGAGCAGTTCTTC
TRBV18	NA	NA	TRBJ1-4	CASSPVQINEKLFF	TGTGCCAGCTCACCGGTTCAGATTAATGAAAAACTGTTTTTT
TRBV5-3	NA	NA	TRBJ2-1	CARYGSNGLPGIIGYNEQFF	TGTGCCAGATACGGGAGTAACGGACTTCCGGGAATTATAGGCTACAATGAGCAGTTCTTC
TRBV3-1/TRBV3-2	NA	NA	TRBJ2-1	CASSQPGRENNEQFF	TGTGCCAGCAGCCAACCAGGTCGGGAGAACAATGAGCAGTTCTTC
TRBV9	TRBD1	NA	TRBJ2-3	CASSAKDRVSTDTQYF	TGTGCCAGCAGCGCCAAGGACAGGGTTAGCACAGATACGCAGTATTTT
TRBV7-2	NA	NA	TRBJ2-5	CASSLEGAYGTQYF	TGTGCCAGCAGCTTAGAAGGAGCATACGGGACCCAGTACTTC
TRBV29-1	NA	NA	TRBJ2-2	CSVQLTLRGTGELFF	TGCAGCGTGCAACTCACCCTGCGGGGCACCGGGGAGCTGTTTTTT
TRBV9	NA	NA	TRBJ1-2	CASGEGSPNYGYTF	TGTGCCAGCGGGGAGGGGAGTCCCAACTATGGCTACACCTTC
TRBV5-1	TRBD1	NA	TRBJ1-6	CASSLAQTGGARSPLHF	TGCGCCAGCAGCTTGGCTCAGACAGGGGGCGCACGTTCACCCCTCCACTTT
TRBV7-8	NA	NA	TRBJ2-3	CASSPSRLVRADTQYF	TGTGCCAGCAGCCCCTCCCGACTAGTTCGGGCCGATACGCAGTATTTT
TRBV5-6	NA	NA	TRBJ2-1	CASSPFIAVYNEQFF	TGTGCCAGCAGCCCCTTCATTGCGGTCTACAATGAGCAGTTCTTC
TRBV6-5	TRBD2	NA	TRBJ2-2	CASSRTSANTGELFF	TGTGCCAGCAGCCGGACTAGCGCTAACACCGGGGAGCTGTTTTTT
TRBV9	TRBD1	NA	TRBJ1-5	CASSGQGRGPQHF	TGTGCCAGCAGTGGACAGGGCCGGGGGCCCCAGCATTTT
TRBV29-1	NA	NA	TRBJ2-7	CSVEVHSHEQYF	TGCAGCGTTGAAGTACATTCCCACGAGCAGTACTTC
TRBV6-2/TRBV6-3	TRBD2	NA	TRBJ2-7	CASSTSGGPYEQYF	TGTGCCAGCAGCACTAGCGGGGGACCCTACGAGCAGTACTTC
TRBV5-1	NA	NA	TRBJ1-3	CASRGQPSGNTIYF	TGCGCCAGCAGAGGACAGCCCTCTGGAAACACCATATATTTT
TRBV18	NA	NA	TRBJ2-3	CASSMGSTTDTQYF	TGTGCCAGCTCAATGGGGAGTACCACAGATACGCAGTATTTT
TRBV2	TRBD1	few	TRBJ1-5	CASRYRGFQPQHF	TGTGCCAGCAGATACAGGGGGTTTCAGCCCCAGCATTTT
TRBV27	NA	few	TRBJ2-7	CASSLDSTYEQYF	TGTGCCAGCAGTTTGGACAGCACCTACGAGCAGTACTTC
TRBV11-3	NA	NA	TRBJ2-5	CASSLGRATQETQYF	TGTGCCAGCAGCTTAGGCAGGGCCACCCAAGAGACCCAGTACTTC
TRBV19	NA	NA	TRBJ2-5	CASSPSAGWRETQYF	TGTGCCAGTAGTCCCTCCGCGGGATGGCGTGAGACCCAGTACTTC